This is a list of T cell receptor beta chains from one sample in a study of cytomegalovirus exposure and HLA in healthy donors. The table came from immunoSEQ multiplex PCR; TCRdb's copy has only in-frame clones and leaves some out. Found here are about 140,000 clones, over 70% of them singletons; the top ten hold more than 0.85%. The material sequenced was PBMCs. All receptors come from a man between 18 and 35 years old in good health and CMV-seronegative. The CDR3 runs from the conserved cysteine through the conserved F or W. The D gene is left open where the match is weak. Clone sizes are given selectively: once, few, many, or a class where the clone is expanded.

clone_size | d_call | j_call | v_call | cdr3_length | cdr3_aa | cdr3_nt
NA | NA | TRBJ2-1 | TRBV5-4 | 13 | CASSRPFEDEQFF | TGTGCCAGCAGCCGGCCCTTCGAGGATGAGCAGTTCTTC
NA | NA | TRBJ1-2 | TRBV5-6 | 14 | CASSYQGTNYGYTF | TGTGCCAGCAGCTATCAGGGGACTAACTATGGCTACACCTTC
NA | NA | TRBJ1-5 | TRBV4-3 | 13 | CASSQDRDQPQHF | TGCGCCAGCAGCCAAGATCGGGATCAGCCCCAGCATTTT
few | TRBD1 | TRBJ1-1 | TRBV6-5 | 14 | CASSRDRGNTEAFF | TGTGCCAGCAGCAGGGACAGGGGGAACACTGAAGCTTTCTTT
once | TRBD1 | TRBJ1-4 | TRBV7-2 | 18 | CASSTRWGGRGRFEKLFF | TGTGCCAGCAGCACCCGGTGGGGTGGCAGGGGGCGCTTTGAAAAACTGTTTTTT
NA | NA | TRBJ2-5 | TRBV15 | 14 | CATSSRMGQPVQYF | TGTGCCACCAGTTCTAGGATGGGACAACCGGTGCAGTACTTC
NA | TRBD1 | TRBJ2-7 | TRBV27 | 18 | CASSLFPPGTGVLYEQYF | TGTGCCAGCAGTTTATTCCCTCCTGGGACAGGGGTCCTCTACGAGCAGTACTTC
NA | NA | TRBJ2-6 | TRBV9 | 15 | CASSVSGSGANVLTF | TGTGCCAGCAGCGTGTCCGGCTCTGGGGCCAACGTCCTGACTTTC
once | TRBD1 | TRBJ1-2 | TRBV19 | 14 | CASTRDRNTYGYTF | TGTGCCAGTACCCGGGACAGAAATACATATGGCTACACCTTC
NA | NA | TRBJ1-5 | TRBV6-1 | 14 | CASSDWGPNQPQHF | TGTGCCAGCAGTGATTGGGGGCCTAATCAGCCCCAGCATTTT
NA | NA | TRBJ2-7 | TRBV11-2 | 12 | CASSFHRAEQYF | TGTGCCAGCAGCTTTCACAGGGCCGAGCAGTACTTC
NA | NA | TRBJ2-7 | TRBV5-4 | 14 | CASSSGVGSYEQYF | TGTGCCAGCAGCTCCGGAGTTGGCTCCTACGAGCAGTACTTC
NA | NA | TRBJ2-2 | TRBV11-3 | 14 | CASSVQGNTGELFF | TGTGCCAGCAGCGTTCAGGGCAACACCGGGGAGCTGTTTTTT
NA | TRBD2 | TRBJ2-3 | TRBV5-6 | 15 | CASSLAGGSTDTQYF | TGTGCCAGCAGCTTGGCGGGGGGGAGCACAGATACGCAGTATTTT
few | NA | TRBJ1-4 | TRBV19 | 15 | CASSIHRATNEKLFF | TGTGCCAGTAGTATCCACAGAGCAACTAATGAAAAACTGTTTTTT
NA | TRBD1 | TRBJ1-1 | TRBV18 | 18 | CASSPLQGPAGMNTEAFF | TGTGCCAGCTCACCTCTACAGGGGCCAGCCGGGATGAACACTGAAGCTTTCTTT
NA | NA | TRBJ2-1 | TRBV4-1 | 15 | CASSLGEGDYNEQFF | TGCGCCAGCAGCCTGGGGGAGGGGGATTACAATGAGCAGTTCTTC
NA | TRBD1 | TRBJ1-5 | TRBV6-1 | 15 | CASSDVRTGASPQHF | TGTGCCAGCAGTGACGTAAGGACAGGGGCCTCGCCCCAGCATTTT
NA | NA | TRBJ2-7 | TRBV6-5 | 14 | CATHPAGQNYEQYF | TGTGCCACTCACCCTGCTGGACAGAACTACGAGCAGTACTTC
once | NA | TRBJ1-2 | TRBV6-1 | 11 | CASSELAGHHF | TGTGCCAGCAGTGAACTGGCAGGTCACCACTTC
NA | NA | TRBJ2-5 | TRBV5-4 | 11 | CASSGGETQYF | TGTGCCAGCAGCGGAGGGGAGACCCAGTACTTC
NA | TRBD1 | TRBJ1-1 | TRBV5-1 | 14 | CASGTGTGETEAFF | TGCGCCAGCGGAACCGGGACAGGGGAAACTGAAGCTTTCTTT
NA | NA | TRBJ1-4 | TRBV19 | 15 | CASSIRDLGGEKLFF | TGTGCCAGTAGTATAAGGGATCTCGGAGGCGAAAAACTGTTTTTT
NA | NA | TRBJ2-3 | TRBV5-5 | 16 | CASSLGGPWSADTQYF | TGTGCCAGCAGCTTGGGGGGGCCCTGGTCGGCAGATACGCAGTATTTT
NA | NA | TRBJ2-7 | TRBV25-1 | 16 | CASSEAGGQGTYEQYF | TGTGCCAGCAGTGAGGCCGGTGGGCAGGGGACCTACGAGCAGTACTTC
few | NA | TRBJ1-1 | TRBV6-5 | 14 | CASSYGLGNTEAFF | TGTGCCAGCAGTTACGGGCTGGGGAACACTGAAGCTTTCTTT
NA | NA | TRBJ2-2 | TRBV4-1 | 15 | CASSQDGAGTGELFF | TGCGCCAGCAGCCAAGACGGGGCGGGAACCGGGGAGCTGTTTTTT
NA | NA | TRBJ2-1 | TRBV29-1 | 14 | CSFRTSLAYNEQFF | TGCAGCTTTCGGACTTCTCTAGCCTACAATGAGCAGTTCTTC
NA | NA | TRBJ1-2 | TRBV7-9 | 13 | CASSFHLKGGYTF | TGTGCCAGCAGCTTCCATCTCAAGGGGGGCTACACCTTC
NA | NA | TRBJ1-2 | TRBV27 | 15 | CASSRKGDVSYGYTF | TGTGCCAGCAGCCGTAAAGGAGACGTAAGCTATGGCTACACCTTC
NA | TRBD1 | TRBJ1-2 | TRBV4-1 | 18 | CASSQGDGTGFGAYGYTF | TGCGCCAGCAGCCAAGGGGACGGGACAGGGTTCGGTGCGTATGGCTACACCTTC
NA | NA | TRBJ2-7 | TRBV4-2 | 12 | CASSPSRYEQYF | TGTGCCAGCAGCCCCTCTCGGTACGAGCAGTACTTC
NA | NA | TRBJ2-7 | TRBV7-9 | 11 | CASSFGSGKYF | TGTGCCAGCAGCTTCGGCTCAGGGAAGTACTTC
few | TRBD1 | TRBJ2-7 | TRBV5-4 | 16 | CASSLGDRGYSYEQYF | TGTGCCAGCAGCCTAGGGGACAGGGGGTACTCCTACGAGCAGTACTTC
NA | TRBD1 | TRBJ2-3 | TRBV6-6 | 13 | CASSSGGEDTQYF | TGTGCCAGCAGTTCAGGGGGCGAAGATACGCAGTATTTT
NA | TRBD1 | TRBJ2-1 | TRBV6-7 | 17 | CASSYLRTGVTYNEQFF | TGTGCCAGCAGTTACCTCCGCACAGGGGTCACCTACAATGAGCAGTTCTTC
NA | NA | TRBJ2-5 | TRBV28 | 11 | CASNKGGTQYF | TGTGCCAGCAACAAAGGGGGGACCCAGTACTTC